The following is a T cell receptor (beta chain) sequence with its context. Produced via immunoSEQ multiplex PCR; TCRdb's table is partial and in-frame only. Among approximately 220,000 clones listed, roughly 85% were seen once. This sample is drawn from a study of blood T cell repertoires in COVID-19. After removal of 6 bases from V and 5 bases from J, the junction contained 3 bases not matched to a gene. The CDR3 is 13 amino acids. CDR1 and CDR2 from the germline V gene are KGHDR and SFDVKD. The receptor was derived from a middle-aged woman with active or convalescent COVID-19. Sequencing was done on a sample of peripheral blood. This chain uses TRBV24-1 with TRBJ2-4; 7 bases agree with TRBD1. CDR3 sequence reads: CATSWGTENIQYF. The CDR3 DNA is TGTGCCACCAGTTGGGGGACAGAAAACATTCAGTACTTC.